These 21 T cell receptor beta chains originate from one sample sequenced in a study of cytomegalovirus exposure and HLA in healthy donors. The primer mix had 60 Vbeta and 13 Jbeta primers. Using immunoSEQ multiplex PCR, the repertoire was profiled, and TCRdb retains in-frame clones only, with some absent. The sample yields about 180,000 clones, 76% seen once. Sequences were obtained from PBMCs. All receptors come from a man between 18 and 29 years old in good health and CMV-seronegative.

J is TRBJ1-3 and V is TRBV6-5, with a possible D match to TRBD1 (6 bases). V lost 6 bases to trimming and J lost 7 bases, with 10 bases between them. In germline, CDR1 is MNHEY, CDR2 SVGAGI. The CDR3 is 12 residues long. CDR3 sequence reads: CASRSQGNTIYF. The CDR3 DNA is TGTGCCAGCAGATCACAGGGTAACACCATATATTTT.

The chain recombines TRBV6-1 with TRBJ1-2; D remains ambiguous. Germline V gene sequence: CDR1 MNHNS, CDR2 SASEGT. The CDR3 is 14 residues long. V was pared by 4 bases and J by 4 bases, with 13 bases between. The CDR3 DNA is TGTGCCAGCAGTGGAGGGAGGACGATCTATGGCTACACCTTC. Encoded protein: CASSGGRTIYGYTF.

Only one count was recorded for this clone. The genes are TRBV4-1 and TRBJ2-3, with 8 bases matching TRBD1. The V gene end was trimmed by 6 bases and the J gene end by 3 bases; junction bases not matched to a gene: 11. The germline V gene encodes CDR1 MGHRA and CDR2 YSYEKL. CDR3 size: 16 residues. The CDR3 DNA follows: TGCGCCAGCAGTCCCGCTCGAGGACAGGGAACAGATACGCAGTATTTT. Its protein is CASSPARGQGTDTQYF.

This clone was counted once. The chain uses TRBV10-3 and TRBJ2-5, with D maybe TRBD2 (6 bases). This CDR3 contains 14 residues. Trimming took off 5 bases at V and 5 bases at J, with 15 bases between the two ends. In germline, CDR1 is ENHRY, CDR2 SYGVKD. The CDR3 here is CAISSGPGEETQYF. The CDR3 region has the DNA TGTGCCATCAGTAGCGGGCCCGGGGAGGAGACCCAGTACTTC.

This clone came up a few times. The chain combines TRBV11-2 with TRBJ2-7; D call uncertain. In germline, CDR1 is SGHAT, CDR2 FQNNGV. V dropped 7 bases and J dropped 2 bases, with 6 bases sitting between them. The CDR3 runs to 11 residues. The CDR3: CASTPAYEQYF. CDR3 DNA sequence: TGTGCCAGCACCCCCGCCTACGAGCAGTACTTC.

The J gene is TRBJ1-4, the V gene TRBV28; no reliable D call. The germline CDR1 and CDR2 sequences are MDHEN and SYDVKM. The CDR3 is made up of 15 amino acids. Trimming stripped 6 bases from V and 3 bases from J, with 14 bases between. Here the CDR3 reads CASRFEGRANEKLFF. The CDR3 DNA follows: TGTGCCAGCAGATTTGAGGGTAGGGCTAATGAAAAACTGTTTTTT.

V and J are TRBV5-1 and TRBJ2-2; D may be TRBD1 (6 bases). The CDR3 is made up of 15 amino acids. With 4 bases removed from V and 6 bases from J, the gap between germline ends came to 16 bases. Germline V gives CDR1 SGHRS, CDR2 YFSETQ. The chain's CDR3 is CASSLNRAMSGELFF. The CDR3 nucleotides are TGCGCCAGCAGCCTCAACAGGGCCATGTCCGGGGAGCTGTTTTTT.

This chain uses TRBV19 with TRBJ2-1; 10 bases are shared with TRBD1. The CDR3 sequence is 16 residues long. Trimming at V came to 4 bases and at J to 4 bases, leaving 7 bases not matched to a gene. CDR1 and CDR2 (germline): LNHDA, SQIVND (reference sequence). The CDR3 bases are TGTGCCAGTAGTAACCGGGACAGGGGTTTTTACAATGAGCAGTTCTTC. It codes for CASSNRDRGFYNEQFF.

CDR3 sequence (DNA): TGTGCCAGCAGTTACGACAGGGGAGTAAGGGAAGCTTTCTTT. Translated, it gives CASSYDRGVREAFF. V usage is TRBV6-5 and J usage is TRBJ1-1, with 8 bases identical to TRBD1. V lost 2 bases to trimming and J lost 8 bases; unmatched junction nucleotides: 7. In germline, CDR1 is MNHEY, CDR2 SVGAGI. This CDR3 is 14 amino acids long.

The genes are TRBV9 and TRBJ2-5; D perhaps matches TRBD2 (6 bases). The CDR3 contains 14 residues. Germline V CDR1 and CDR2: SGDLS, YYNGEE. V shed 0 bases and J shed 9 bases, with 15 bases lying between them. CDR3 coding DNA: TGTGCCAGCAGCGTAGGGGGTACTGCGGGGTCCCAGTACTTC. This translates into CASSVGGTAGSQYF. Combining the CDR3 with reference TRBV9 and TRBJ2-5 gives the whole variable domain DSGVTQTPKHLITATGQRVTLRCSPRSGDLSVYWYQQSLDQGLQFLIQYYNGEERAKGNILERFSAQQFPDLHSELNLSSLELGDSALYFCASSVGGTAGSQYFGPGTRLLVL.

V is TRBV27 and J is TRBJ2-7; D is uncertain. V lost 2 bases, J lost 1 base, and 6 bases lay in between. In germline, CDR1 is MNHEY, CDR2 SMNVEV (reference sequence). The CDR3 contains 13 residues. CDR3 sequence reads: CASSLGQSYEQYF. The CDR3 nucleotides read TGTGCCAGCAGTTTAGGTCAGTCCTACGAGCAGTACTTC.

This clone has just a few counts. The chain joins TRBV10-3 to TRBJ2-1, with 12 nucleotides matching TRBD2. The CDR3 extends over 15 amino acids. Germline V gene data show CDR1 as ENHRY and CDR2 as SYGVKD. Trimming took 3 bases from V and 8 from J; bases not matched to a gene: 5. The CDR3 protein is CAISDPLAGGDEQFF. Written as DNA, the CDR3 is TGTGCCATCAGTGACCCCCTAGCGGGGGGGGATGAGCAGTTCTTC.

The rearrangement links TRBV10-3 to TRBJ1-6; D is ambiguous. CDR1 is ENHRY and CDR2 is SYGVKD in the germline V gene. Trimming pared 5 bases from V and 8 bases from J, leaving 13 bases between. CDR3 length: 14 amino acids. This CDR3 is CAISKDREHSPLHF. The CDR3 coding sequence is TGTGCCATCAGTAAAGACCGGGAACATTCACCCCTCCACTTT.

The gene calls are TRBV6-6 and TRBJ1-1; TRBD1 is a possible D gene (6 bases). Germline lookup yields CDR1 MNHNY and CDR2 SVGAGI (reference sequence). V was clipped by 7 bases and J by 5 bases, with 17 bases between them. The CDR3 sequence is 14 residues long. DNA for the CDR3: TGTGCCAGCACCCTTACCCAACAGGGAACTGAAGCTTTCTTT. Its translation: CASTLTQQGTEAFF.

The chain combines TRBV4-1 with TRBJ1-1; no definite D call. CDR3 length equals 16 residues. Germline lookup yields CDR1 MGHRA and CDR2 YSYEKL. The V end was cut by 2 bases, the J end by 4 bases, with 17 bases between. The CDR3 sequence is CASSQRTAGTATEAFF. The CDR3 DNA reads TGCGCCAGCAGCCAACGCACCGCGGGTACGGCCACTGAAGCTTTCTTT.

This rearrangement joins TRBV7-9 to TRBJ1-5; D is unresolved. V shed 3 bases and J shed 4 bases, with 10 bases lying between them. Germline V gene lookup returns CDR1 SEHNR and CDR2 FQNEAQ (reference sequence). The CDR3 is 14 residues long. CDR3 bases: TGTGCCAGCAGCTTTGCCGGCGGGAATCAGCCCCAGCATTTT. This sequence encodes CASSFAGGNQPQHF. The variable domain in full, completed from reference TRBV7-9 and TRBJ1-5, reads DTGVSQNPRHKITKRGQNVTFRCDPISEHNRLYWYRQTLGQGPEFLTYFQNEAQLEKSRLLSDRFSAERPKGSFSTLEIQRTEQGDSAMYLCASSFAGGNQPQHFGDGTRLSIL.

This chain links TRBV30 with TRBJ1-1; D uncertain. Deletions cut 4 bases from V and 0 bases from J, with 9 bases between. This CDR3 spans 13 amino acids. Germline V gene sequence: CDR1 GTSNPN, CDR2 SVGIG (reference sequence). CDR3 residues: CAWKNSLNTEAFF. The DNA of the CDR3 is TGTGCCTGGAAGAACAGTCTGAACACTGAAGCTTTCTTT.

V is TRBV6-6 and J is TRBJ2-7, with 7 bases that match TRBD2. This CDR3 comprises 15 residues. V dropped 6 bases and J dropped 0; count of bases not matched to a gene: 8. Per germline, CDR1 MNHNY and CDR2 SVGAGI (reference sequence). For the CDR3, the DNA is TGTGCCAGCAGGGATAGCGGGTGGGACTCCTACGAGCAGTACTTC. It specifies CASRDSGWDSYEQYF.

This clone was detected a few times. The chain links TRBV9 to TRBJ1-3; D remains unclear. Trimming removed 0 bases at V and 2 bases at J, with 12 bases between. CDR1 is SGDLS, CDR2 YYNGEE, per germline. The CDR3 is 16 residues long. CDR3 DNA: TGTGCCAGCAGCGTAGCCGACGGAGCCCCTGGAAACACCATATATTTT. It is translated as CASSVADGAPGNTIYF. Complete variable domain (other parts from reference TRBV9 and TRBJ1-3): DSGVTQTPKHLITATGQRVTLRCSPRSGDLSVYWYQQSLDQGLQFLIQYYNGEERAKGNILERFSAQQFPDLHSELNLSSLELGDSALYFCASSVADGAPGNTIYFGEGSWLTVV.

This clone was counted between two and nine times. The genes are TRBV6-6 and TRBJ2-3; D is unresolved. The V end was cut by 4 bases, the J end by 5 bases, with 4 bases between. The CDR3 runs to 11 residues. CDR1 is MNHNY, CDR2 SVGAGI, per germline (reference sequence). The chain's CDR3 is CASSSRDTQYF. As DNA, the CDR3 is TGTGCCAGCAGTTCCAGAGATACGCAGTATTTT.

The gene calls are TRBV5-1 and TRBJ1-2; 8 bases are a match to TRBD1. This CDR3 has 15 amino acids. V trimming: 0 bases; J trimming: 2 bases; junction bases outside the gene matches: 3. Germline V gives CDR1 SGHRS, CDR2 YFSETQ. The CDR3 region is CASSLGQGANYGYTF. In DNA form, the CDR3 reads TGCGCCAGCAGCTTGGGGCAGGGGGCAAACTATGGCTACACCTTC.